This T cell receptor (beta chain) was sequenced for a study of PD-L1 blockade in urothelial cancer. Profiling relied on immunoSEQ multiplex PCR, and the TCRdb table lists in-frame clones only, not all of them. The sample consists of about 80,000 clones, 75% to 90% of them appearing once. Germline V gives CDR1 MDHEN, CDR2 SYDVKM. The V and J ends lost 4 bases and 1 base, in that order; junction bases with no gene match: 4. CDR3 length equals 15 residues. This receptor was taken from a woman aged 70-85 years with urothelial cancer. The chain is built from TRBV28 and TRBJ2-7; 10 positions match TRBD2. Sequenced material: PBMCs, taken around atezolizumab (anti-PD-L1) treatment. CDR3 sequence (DNA): TGTGCCAGCAGTTCCGGGACTAGCGCTTCCTACGAGCAGTACTTC. Amino acid sequence: CASSSGTSASYEQYF.